This T cell receptor beta chain was observed in a study of blood T cell repertoires in COVID-19. About the study: Donors in the United States, Italy and Spain gave samples during acute or convalescent COVID-19. Sources were T cells, B-cell-depleted T cells, or PBMCs; the material itself was cDNA or gDNA.

This CDR3 spans 14 amino acids. The V gene lost 2 bases and the J gene lost 6 bases, with 14 bases spanning the gap. Germline CDR1 is ENHRY and CDR2 is SYGVKD. This clone was observed many times. As processed by the authors: By means of reference gene primer amplification, nucleated cell counts were estimated. The repertoire was sequenced with immunoSEQ multiplex PCR; TCRdb's copy has only in-frame clones and lacks some. The DNA was the basis for D and trimming; V, J and clone size are from that table. Altogether fewer than 150,000 clones are present, over 65% being singletons, with the ten largest covering under 0.95%.

The TCR was taken from a human donor with acute or convalescent COVID-19. The donor label of this sample is uncertain. Sequenced input: peripheral blood. The V call is TRBV10-3, the J call TRBJ2-7; possibly TRBD1 for D (7 bases). The CDR3 bases are TGTGCCATCAGTGAGACAGGGGAGGCTGGCGAGCAGTACTTC. As protein: CAISETGEAGEQYF.